The TCR beta chain described here comes from a study of CD8 T cells in ankylosing spondylitis. The CDR3 extends over 13 amino acids. Germline assignment: CDR1 LGHNT and CDR2 FRNRAP. V lost 0 bases and J 6 bases, leaving 6 bases between the germline ends. Regarding the study as a whole: Typical of ankylosing spondylitis blood, it appeared, was a TCR beta motif of seven to nine highly homologous variants. Clones linked with disease were CD8+ and fairly uncommon in the peripheral blood.

A quantitative 5'-RACE method, one with molecular barcodes, was used to make TCR beta libraries. One entry per CDR3 protein, called by TCRdb with MiXCR from the 5' RACE reads. The data contain about 340,000 distinct CDR3 sequences, roughly 14% of them singletons. Points on this clonotype: What it binds is unknown.

The chain employs TRBV12-5 and TRBJ1-3; tentative D call: TRBD1 (6 bases). Sequenced: blood, either unsorted or a sorted T cell fraction (not recorded which). This receptor was obtained from a male donor with ankylosing spondylitis or in good health (not recorded which). In DNA, the CDR3 is TGTGCTAGTGGTTTGGTGGGGGCAAACACCATATATTTT. As protein: CASGLVGANTIYF.